These 2 T cell receptor beta chains were all obtained from the same sample, sequenced in a study of T cell repertoires in cytomegalovirus infection. TCRdb re-called the reads with MiXCR, one entry per CDR3 protein. The sample shows 350,000 to 500,000 distinct CDR3 sequences, about a third of them seen only once. Sequences were obtained from PBMCs. The origin of the receptors is a human donor in good health (CMV status not recorded). Some clones in this sample may be carry-over from other donors' samples.

This clonotype has more than one count but fewer than ten. This chain links TRBV28 with TRBJ2-5; 8 nucleotides line up with TRBD1. The CDR3 covers 15 residues. Unmatched junction bases numbered 5, after V lost 5 bases and J lost 0 bases. Germline V gene lookup returns CDR1 MDHEN and CDR2 SYDVKM. For the CDR3, the DNA is TGTGCCAGCAGTCCCCTGGACAGGGACCAAGAGACCCAGTACTTC. Translation gives CASSPLDRDQETQYF.

A remark on this clonotype: One end of the junction fails to match germline, which may point to a read error. V usage is TRBV10-2 and J usage is TRBJ2-3; D not certain. The CDR3 contains 15 residues. Germline CDR1 reads WSHSY; CDR2 reads SAAADI. This CDR3 is CAISEWVSSTDTQYF. The CDR3 nucleotides read TGCGCCATCAGTGAATGGGTATCTAGCACAGATACGCAGTATTTT.